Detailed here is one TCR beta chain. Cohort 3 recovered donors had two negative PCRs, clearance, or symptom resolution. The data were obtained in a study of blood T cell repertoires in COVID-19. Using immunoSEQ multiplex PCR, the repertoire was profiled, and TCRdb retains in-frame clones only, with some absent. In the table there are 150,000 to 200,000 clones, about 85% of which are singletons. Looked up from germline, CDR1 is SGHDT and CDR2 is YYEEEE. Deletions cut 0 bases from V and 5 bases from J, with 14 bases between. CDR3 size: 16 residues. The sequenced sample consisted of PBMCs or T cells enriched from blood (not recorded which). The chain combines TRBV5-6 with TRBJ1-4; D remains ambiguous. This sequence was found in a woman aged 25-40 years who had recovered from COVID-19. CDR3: CASSLGPGFQNEKLFF. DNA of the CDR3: TGTGCCAGCAGCTTGGGTCCCGGGTTTCAGAATGAAAAACTGTTTTTT.